Reported below is one T cell receptor (beta chain). Its antigen is unidentified. Trimming shortened V by 2 bases and J by 3 bases, and 7 bases separated the two germline ends. Per germline, CDR1 KGHDR and CDR2 SFDVKD. The CDR3 sequence is 14 residues long. A second PCR of roughly 7 to 11 cycles used a sample-barcoded 5' primer and a J-beta primer mix. Tagging of each cDNA molecule was performed by a template-switch adaptor with 12 random nucleotides. TCRdb ran MiXCR on the 5' RACE reads and lists one entry per CDR3 protein. The sample yields roughly 410,000 distinct CDR3 sequences, roughly half seen once. Each sample yielded at least 6 micrograms of PBMC total RNA. The data were obtained in a study of blood T cells in healthy people across ages. Overall study findings and caveats: Diversity estimated from one million T cells was considered an underestimate.

The sequence derives from a man in his 60s in good health. Sequencing input: blood. This chain joins TRBV24-1 and TRBJ2-1, with D possibly matching TRBD2 (5 bases). This chain's CDR3 is CATSDSRDYNEQFF. DNA for the CDR3: TGTGCCACCAGTGATTCCCGGGACTACAATGAGCAGTTCTTC.